This TCR beta chain appears in the sequencing data of a study of identical twins (dated by TCRdb to between 2015 and 2016). For the study in its entirety: To test whether fetal clonotypes persist, this study deep-sequenced TCR alpha and beta repertoires from monozygotic twins, from unrelated adults of various ages, and from cord blood. Replicate twin experiments were performed at different times using different library preparation protocols to rule out contamination. What the research found in general, with its limitations: Because the same donors could not be followed over many years, conclusions were based on cross-sectional statistical analysis. Compared with coincidental sharing between unrelated individuals, out-of-frame TCR alpha sequences shared between twins had an excess of sequences with low generation probability. The excess sharing between twins in beta out-of-frame sequences was weaker because fewer shared sequences reduced the signal-to-noise ratio. Out-of-frame TCR alpha sharing in monozygotic twins was systematically underestimated by recombination models, whereas sharing between unrelated individuals was in agreement with the recombination models. Abundant cord blood beta clonotypes had fewer insertions, young adult naive repertoires showed a similar but weaker trend, and memory repertoires showed no such trend. Zero-insertion analyses could be partly confounded by invariant T cells such as MAIT and iNKT, although diverse VJ usage argued against such confounding for most clonotypes.

This clonotype was found a few times. Its recognized antigen is unknown. Per-base qualities were not stored, and no clone one base away is much larger. The germline ends are 19 bases apart after V is trimmed by 6 bases and J by 5 bases. Spanning cysteine to phenylalanine, the CDR3 consists of 15 amino acids. The retained sequence is limited to the CDR3, 45 bases, with the frame set at the first base. The library was prepared using 5' RACE. TCRdb shows the sequencer as Illumina HiSeq 2000. A universal primer binding site was added through template switching, and the final cDNA carried a unique molecular identifier so that TCR cDNA molecules could be counted accurately. Specific primers in the conserved constant-segment region were used to synthesize first-strand cDNA for the TCR alpha and beta chains. To control for contamination, every cDNA library was double barcoded, receiving both a SMART-Mk sample barcode and Illumina barcodes. TruSeq adapter sequences, together with Illumina sample barcodes, were added in two successive PCR steps. The Illumina HiSeq platform was used with custom primers to sequence TCR alpha and beta cDNA libraries. On the authors' methods: Unique molecular identifiers were extracted from raw reads with MiGEC, and CDR3 positions were determined with MiXCR. For each individual, recombination models were inferred using an EM algorithm with the repgenHMM and IGoR tools. The tcR package in R was used for shared clonotype analysis, with sharing normalized by the product of cloneset sizes. To study raw recombination without the effects of thymic and clonal selection, out-of-frame nonproductive sequences were analyzed. TCRdb reanalyzed the raw reads on its own, using fastp at Q25 for trimming and MiXCR for clone calling, and kept in-frame beta chains. CDR3 protein duplicates are merged, each entry listing the most common genes and DNA. TCRdb, not the original authors, processed these V and J calls. The table for this sample lists 450,000 or so distinct CDR3 sequences; roughly 24% of them were counted only once. Clones ranked in the top ten supply 2.9% of the sample.

Every donor in the study was a healthy Caucasian. The twin cohort consisted of three pairs of female monozygotic twins, all aged roughly 18 to 30 years. Positive isolation kits from Invitrogen were used to isolate CD4+ and CD8+ T cell populations. The sample was also linked to a second study, of T cells expressing NK-cell markers. The second paper further reports: About eight donors provided sorted CD3+CD56+NKG2C+, CD3+CD56+NKG2C- and CD3+CD56-NKG2C+ T-cell subsets, whose TCR beta-chain repertoires were profiled. Among the eight sequenced donors, only one was HCMV-seronegative, while the other seven were HCMV-seropositive. In several experiments an anti-gammadeltaTCR antibody was added to restrict sorting to alphabetaTCR-expressing T cells. For six donors, the dominant CD3+CD56+NKG2C+ clonotypes were among the top 10 CD8+ clonotypes and accounted for roughly 1.0-8% of CD8+ T cells. Those dominant clonotypes were again the most abundant among CD3+CD56-NKG2C+ cells in four donors, at about 25-65%. Whether the expanded NKG2C-expressing T cell clones were specific for HCMV antigens was left unclear. The eight sequenced donors were randomly selected healthy volunteers, three men and five women. HCMV-specific IgG was detected in serum with a commercial ELISA kit to determine HCMV serostatus. MIGEC handled demultiplexing of the reads and grouping by UMI, while MiTCR was used to assemble and quantify clonotypes. To remove erroneous sequences, TCR cDNA sequences were retained only when supported by two or more reads. The tcR package was used for downstream repertoire analysis, with clonotypes matched between fractions based on CDR3 nucleotide sequence plus V segment. Antigen specificity was annotated against VDJdb with VDJmatch, allowing one amino acid substitution in CDR3.

Sequenced input: CD4+ T cells sorted from blood. The receptor's source is a young woman in good health. The rearranged chain carries TRBV12-3 or TRBV12-4 and TRBJ2-5; no D gene can be assigned with confidence. The CDR3: CASSLKRVLGETQYF. The base sequence is TGTGCCAGCAGCCTCAAAAGGGTCCTGGGGGAGACCCAGTACTTC.